This T cell receptor (beta chain) was documented in a study of regulatory T cells in long-lasting Graves disease. CDR3 regions were amplified by Arm-PCR using iRepertoire HTBI primers to build TCR beta libraries. TCRdb fed the multiplex PCR reads into MiXCR, producing one record per CDR3 protein. Among 350,000 to 500,000 distinct CDR3 sequences listed, about a sixth were seen once. This clonotype was observed at least ten times. Germline CDR1 reads SNHLY; CDR2 reads FYNNEI. The CDR3 is 13 amino acids. J was trimmed by 3 bases and V by 4 bases; bases with no gene match: 2. Regarding time point: newly diagnosed GD, antithyroid drugs for less than 3 months. Researchers made the TCR library from RNA that was extracted from PBMCs. This same sample was also part of a study on T cells in Graves' hyperthyroidism and ophthalmopathy. That work contributes: TCR CDR3 regions were first amplified by RT-PCR with HTBI primers.

The V call is TRBV2, the J call TRBJ2-5, with 7 positions matching TRBD1. This TCR was recovered from a woman under 40 with Graves disease. Sequencing was performed on peripheral blood mononuclear cells (PBMCs), taken at new diagnosis, from a patient treated with antithyroid drugs. The DNA for the CDR3 is TGTGCCAGCAGTGGAGGGGGCGAAGAGACCCAGTACTTC. Translated, it gives CASSGGGEETQYF.